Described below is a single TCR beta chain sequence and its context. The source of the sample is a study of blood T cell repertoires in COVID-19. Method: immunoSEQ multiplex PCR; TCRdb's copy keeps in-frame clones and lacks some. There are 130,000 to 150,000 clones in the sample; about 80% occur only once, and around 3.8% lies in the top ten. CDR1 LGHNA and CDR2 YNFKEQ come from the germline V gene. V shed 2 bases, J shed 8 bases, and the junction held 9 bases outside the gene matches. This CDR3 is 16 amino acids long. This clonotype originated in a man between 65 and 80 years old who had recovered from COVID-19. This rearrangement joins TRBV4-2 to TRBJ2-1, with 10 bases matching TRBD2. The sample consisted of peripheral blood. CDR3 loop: CASSQNVAGGVYEQFF. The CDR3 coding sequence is TGTGCCAGCAGCCAAAACGTAGCGGGAGGTGTCTATGAGCAGTTCTTC.